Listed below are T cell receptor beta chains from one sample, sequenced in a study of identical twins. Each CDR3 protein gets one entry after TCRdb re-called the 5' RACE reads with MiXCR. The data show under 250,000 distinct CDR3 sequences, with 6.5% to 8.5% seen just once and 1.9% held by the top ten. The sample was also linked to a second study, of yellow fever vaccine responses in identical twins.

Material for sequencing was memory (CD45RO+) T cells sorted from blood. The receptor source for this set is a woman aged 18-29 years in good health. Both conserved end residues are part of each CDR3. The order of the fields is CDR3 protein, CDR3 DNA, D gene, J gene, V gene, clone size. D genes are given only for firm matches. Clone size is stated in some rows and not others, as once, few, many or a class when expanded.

CDR3aa: CASSLVAGSSYEQYF; CDR3nt: TGTGCCAGCAGCTTAGTAGCGGGGAGCTCCTACGAGCAGTACTTC; d_gene: TRBD2; j_gene: TRBJ2-7; v_gene: TRBV7-2; abundance: -
CDR3aa: CASSTGGGRWQYF; CDR3nt: TGTGCCAGCAGCACAGGCGGGGGAAGATGGCAGTACTTC; d_gene: -; j_gene: TRBJ2-7; v_gene: TRBV21-1; abundance: few
CDR3aa: CASSGTREEKLFF; CDR3nt: TGCGCCAGCAGCGGGACACGGGAGGAAAAACTGTTTTTT; d_gene: -; j_gene: TRBJ1-4; v_gene: TRBV5-1; abundance: many
CDR3aa: CASSREGSSYEQYF; CDR3nt: TGTGCCAGCAGCCGCGAAGGCAGTTCCTACGAGCAGTACTTC; d_gene: -; j_gene: TRBJ2-7; v_gene: TRBV3-1; abundance: many
CDR3aa: CASSIDRGGTQYF; CDR3nt: TGTGCCAGTAGTATCGACAGGGGAGGTACGCAGTATTTT; d_gene: TRBD1; j_gene: TRBJ2-3; v_gene: TRBV19; abundance: -
CDR3aa: CASSVGGRDYGYTF; CDR3nt: TGTGCCAGCAGCGTCGGGGGACGGGACTATGGCTACACCTTC; d_gene: -; j_gene: TRBJ1-2; v_gene: TRBV5-6; abundance: many
CDR3aa: CASSAPAGTQYF; CDR3nt: TGTGCCAGCAGCGCGCCCGCCGGGACCCAGTACTTC; d_gene: -; j_gene: TRBJ2-5; v_gene: TRBV9; abundance: -
CDR3aa: CASLGQGPGHGYTF; CDR3nt: TGTGCCAGCCTGGGACAGGGTCCTGGGCATGGCTACACCTTC; d_gene: TRBD1; j_gene: TRBJ1-2; v_gene: TRBV12-3/TRBV12-4; abundance: many
CDR3aa: CSARVTGTSGANVLTF; CDR3nt: TGCAGTGCTAGAGTTACAGGTACTTCTGGGGCCAACGTCCTGACTTTC; d_gene: -; j_gene: TRBJ2-6; v_gene: TRBV20-1; abundance: -
CDR3aa: CASSRTPPGLAGGISYNEQFF; CDR3nt: TGTGCCAGCAGTAGAACTCCTCCGGGACTAGCGGGGGGGATCTCCTACAATGAGCAGTTCTTC; d_gene: TRBD2; j_gene: TRBJ2-1; v_gene: TRBV6-1; abundance: few
CDR3aa: CASSLDAEGYEQYF; CDR3nt: TGTGCCAGCAGCTTAGATGCGGAGGGGTACGAGCAGTACTTC; d_gene: -; j_gene: TRBJ2-7; v_gene: TRBV7-8; abundance: many
CDR3aa: CASSPRSLAITYEQYF; CDR3nt: TGTGCCAGCTCACCACGATCTTTAGCGATTACCTACGAGCAGTACTTC; d_gene: -; j_gene: TRBJ2-7; v_gene: TRBV18; abundance: few
CDR3aa: CASKRTGTGAYEQYF; CDR3nt: TGTGCCAGCAAAAGGACGGGGACAGGAGCCTACGAGCAGTACTTC; d_gene: TRBD1; j_gene: TRBJ2-7; v_gene: TRBV6-1; abundance: few
CDR3aa: CASRRGGGYNEQFF; CDR3nt: TGTGCCAGCAGGAGGGGCGGGGGATACAATGAGCAGTTCTTC; d_gene: TRBD2; j_gene: TRBJ2-1; v_gene: TRBV25-1; abundance: -
CDR3aa: CASSGQGGANVLTF; CDR3nt: TGTGCCAGCAGTGGACAGGGTGGGGCCAACGTCCTGACTTTC; d_gene: TRBD1; j_gene: TRBJ2-6; v_gene: TRBV6-2/TRBV6-3; abundance: -
CDR3aa: CASSLLTGNQPQHF; CDR3nt: TGCGCCAGCAGCTTGTTGACGGGCAATCAGCCCCAGCATTTT; d_gene: -; j_gene: TRBJ1-5; v_gene: TRBV5-1; abundance: -
CDR3aa: CASSPDEGSSGNTIYF; CDR3nt: TGTGCCAGCAGCCCCGATGAGGGAAGCTCTGGAAACACCATATATTTT; d_gene: -; j_gene: TRBJ1-3; v_gene: TRBV4-2; abundance: -
CDR3aa: CASRPPGSSSFNTGELFF; CDR3nt: TGTGCCAGCAGACCCCCGGGCAGTTCCTCCTTCAACACCGGGGAGCTGTTTTTT; d_gene: -; j_gene: TRBJ2-2; v_gene: TRBV27; abundance: -
CDR3aa: CASSATAGSYEQYF; CDR3nt: TGTGCCAGCAGCGCTACGGCGGGATCCTACGAGCAGTACTTC; d_gene: -; j_gene: TRBJ2-7; v_gene: TRBV7-2; abundance: -
CDR3aa: CSARDLAATYNEQFF; CDR3nt: TGCAGTGCTAGAGATCTGGCTGCTACCTACAATGAGCAGTTCTTC; d_gene: -; j_gene: TRBJ2-1; v_gene: TRBV20-1; abundance: -
CDR3aa: CASSFRSAQETQYF; CDR3nt: TGTGCCAGCAGTTTCAGGTCGGCACAAGAGACCCAGTACTTC; d_gene: -; j_gene: TRBJ2-5; v_gene: TRBV12-3/TRBV12-4; abundance: many
CDR3aa: CSARWGSGNGGTEAFF; CDR3nt: TGCAGTGCTAGATGGGGGTCAGGGAACGGGGGCACTGAAGCTTTCTTT; d_gene: -; j_gene: TRBJ1-1; v_gene: TRBV20-1; abundance: -
CDR3aa: CASLGGGANTGELFF; CDR3nt: TGTGCCAGCTTAGGAGGGGGCGCGAACACCGGGGAGCTGTTTTTT; d_gene: -; j_gene: TRBJ2-2; v_gene: TRBV6-1; abundance: -
CDR3aa: CASSKDRVYEQYF; CDR3nt: TGCGCCAGCAGCAAGGACAGGGTCTACGAGCAGTACTTC; d_gene: TRBD1; j_gene: TRBJ2-7; v_gene: TRBV5-1; abundance: many
CDR3aa: CASSLAPRPPGGIYNEQFF; CDR3nt: TGTGCCAGCAGCTTAGCTCCGCGACCCCCCGGGGGGATATACAATGAGCAGTTCTTC; d_gene: TRBD2; j_gene: TRBJ2-1; v_gene: TRBV7-2; abundance: -
CDR3aa: CASSLPTGTGEQYF; CDR3nt: TGCGCCAGCAGCTTACCAACCGGGACAGGGGAGCAGTACTTC; d_gene: TRBD1; j_gene: TRBJ2-7; v_gene: TRBV5-1; abundance: -
CDR3aa: CASRRTPDYGYTF; CDR3nt: TGTGCCAGCAGGCGCACTCCAGACTATGGCTACACCTTC; d_gene: -; j_gene: TRBJ1-2; v_gene: TRBV3-1; abundance: few
CDR3aa: CAWSKKLAGANSYEQYF; CDR3nt: TGTGCCTGGAGTAAGAAACTAGCGGGAGCAAACTCCTACGAGCAGTACTTC; d_gene: TRBD2; j_gene: TRBJ2-7; v_gene: TRBV30; abundance: -
CDR3aa: CASSPQTGELFF; CDR3nt: TGTGCCAGCAGTCCGCAGACCGGGGAGCTGTTTTTT; d_gene: -; j_gene: TRBJ2-2; v_gene: TRBV28; abundance: few
CDR3aa: CASSDASGSREQFF; CDR3nt: TGTGCCAGCAGTGACGCTAGCGGGAGTCGAGAGCAGTTCTTC; d_gene: TRBD2; j_gene: TRBJ2-1; v_gene: TRBV2; abundance: few
CDR3aa: CATGNDRGDLNEQFF; CDR3nt: TGTGCCACGGGAAATGACAGGGGAGACCTCAATGAGCAGTTCTTC; d_gene: TRBD1; j_gene: TRBJ2-1; v_gene: TRBV24-1; abundance: many
CDR3aa: CATTVPYRVENTEAFF; CDR3nt: TGTGCCACCACAGTTCCCTACAGGGTCGAGAACACTGAAGCTTTCTTT; d_gene: -; j_gene: TRBJ1-1; v_gene: TRBV28; abundance: -
CDR3aa: CAISEGTDLRGQFF; CDR3nt: TGTGCCATCAGTGAAGGGACAGACCTGAGAGGGCAGTTCTTC; d_gene: TRBD1; j_gene: TRBJ2-1; v_gene: TRBV10-3; abundance: few
CDR3aa: CSAPPRGRETQYF; CDR3nt: TGCAGTGCACCTCCCAGGGGTAGAGAGACCCAGTACTTC; d_gene: -; j_gene: TRBJ2-5; v_gene: TRBV20-1; abundance: -
CDR3aa: CAWSDGAPTDTQYF; CDR3nt: TGTGCCTGGAGTGATGGGGCACCCACAGATACGCAGTATTTT; d_gene: -; j_gene: TRBJ2-3; v_gene: TRBV30; abundance: few
CDR3aa: CASSETESYEQYF; CDR3nt: TGTGCCAGCAGTGAGACTGAGTCCTACGAGCAGTACTTC; d_gene: -; j_gene: TRBJ2-7; v_gene: TRBV2; abundance: -
CDR3aa: CASSLGRGSGVGETQYF; CDR3nt: TGTGCCAGCAGCTTGGGACGGGGTAGCGGGGTTGGAGAGACCCAGTACTTC; d_gene: TRBD2; j_gene: TRBJ2-5; v_gene: TRBV5-8; abundance: -
CDR3aa: CASPRETQYF; CDR3nt: TGTGCCAGTCCTCGGGAGACCCAGTACTTC; d_gene: -; j_gene: TRBJ2-5; v_gene: TRBV19; abundance: -
CDR3aa: CASSLRTGRYEQYF; CDR3nt: TGCGCCAGCAGCTTGAGGACAGGGCGCTACGAGCAGTACTTC; d_gene: TRBD1; j_gene: TRBJ2-7; v_gene: TRBV5-1; abundance: -
CDR3aa: CASSFGRLAGGTDTQYF; CDR3nt: TGTGCCAGCAGCTTCGGTCGACTAGCGGGGGGCACAGATACGCAGTATTTT; d_gene: TRBD2; j_gene: TRBJ2-3; v_gene: TRBV7-8; abundance: few
CDR3aa: CATSRALMGPTYEQYF; CDR3nt: TGTGCCACCAGCAGAGCCTTAATGGGCCCAACCTACGAGCAGTACTTC; d_gene: -; j_gene: TRBJ2-7; v_gene: TRBV15; abundance: few
CDR3aa: CASSLELNQPQHF; CDR3nt: TGTGCCAGCAGCTTGGAATTAAATCAGCCCCAGCATTTT; d_gene: -; j_gene: TRBJ1-5; v_gene: TRBV5-4; abundance: -
CDR3aa: CASRRRDREVDEQYF; CDR3nt: TGTGCCAGCAGACGTCGGGACAGGGAGGTTGACGAGCAGTACTTC; d_gene: TRBD1; j_gene: TRBJ2-7; v_gene: TRBV28; abundance: many
CDR3aa: CSARGVGGKSYNEQFF; CDR3nt: TGCAGTGCTAGAGGTGTCGGTGGAAAAAGCTACAATGAGCAGTTCTTC; d_gene: -; j_gene: TRBJ2-1; v_gene: TRBV20-1; abundance: few
CDR3aa: CASRLDRSSYEQYF; CDR3nt: TGTGCCAGCAGGTTAGACAGATCCTCCTACGAGCAGTACTTC; d_gene: -; j_gene: TRBJ2-7; v_gene: TRBV6-5; abundance: -
CDR3aa: CATSRDGREGPYEQYF; CDR3nt: TGTGCCACCAGCAGAGATGGGAGGGAAGGCCCCTACGAGCAGTACTTC; d_gene: TRBD2; j_gene: TRBJ2-7; v_gene: TRBV15; abundance: few
CDR3aa: CAISESGSFYNEQFF; CDR3nt: TGTGCCATCAGTGAGTCTGGGAGTTTCTACAATGAGCAGTTCTTC; d_gene: -; j_gene: TRBJ2-1; v_gene: TRBV10-3; abundance: many
CDR3aa: CAISDSNQPQHF; CDR3nt: TGTGCCATCAGTGATAGCAATCAGCCCCAGCATTTT; d_gene: -; j_gene: TRBJ1-5; v_gene: TRBV10-3; abundance: many
CDR3aa: CASSKWGQGGNNEQFF; CDR3nt: TGTGCCAGTAGTAAATGGGGACAGGGAGGTAACAATGAGCAGTTCTTC; d_gene: TRBD1; j_gene: TRBJ2-1; v_gene: TRBV19; abundance: -
CDR3aa: CASRQLAGTADTQYF; CDR3nt: TGTGCCAGCAGGCAACTAGCGGGGACGGCAGATACGCAGTATTTT; d_gene: TRBD2; j_gene: TRBJ2-3; v_gene: TRBV7-9; abundance: -